The next 14 T cell receptor beta chains were all read from a single sample in a study of T-cell memory formation after mild COVID-19. From the 5' RACE reads, TCRdb called clonotypes with MiXCR, one entry per CDR3 protein. The sample comprises 260,000 or so distinct CDR3 sequences, approximately 16% of which are singletons, and 22% rests with the top ten. Sequenced: PBMCs or a T cell subset sorted from them (not recorded which). The receptors stem from a man aged 18 to 30 who had mild COVID-19 (a few samples of this study predate the infection). Cell type and time point are not known.

Remarks on this clonotype: The junction departs from germline at one end; a sequencing error may be responsible. The chain joins TRBV5-1 to TRBJ2-6; D may be TRBD1 or TRBD2 (5 bases each). In germline, CDR1 is SGHRS, CDR2 YFSETQ. This CDR3 has 16 amino acids. Written as DNA, the CDR3 is TGCGCCAGCACCTTGGGGGTGAGCTCTGGGGCCAACGTCCTGACTTTC. Its translation: CASTLGVSSGANVLTF.

The rearrangement uses TRBV18 and TRBJ1-6, with D tentatively TRBD1 (6 bases). Trimming left V 5 bases short and J 0 bases short, with 11 bases between. Germline V gene lookup returns CDR1 KGHSH and CDR2 LQKENI. The CDR3 length is 16 residues. CDR3 protein: CASSTPRGSYNSPLHF. CDR3 nucleotide sequence: TGTGCCAGCTCAACGCCCAGGGGCTCCTATAATTCACCCCTCCACTTT.

This chain links TRBV18 with TRBJ1-5; a weak D match, TRBD1 (5 bases). This CDR3 has 14 residues. V lost 0 bases to trimming and J lost 6 bases, with 9 bases between them. Germline V CDR1 and CDR2: KGHSH, LQKENI. CDR3 in amino acids: CASSPPRGGQPQHF. DNA for the CDR3: TGTGCCAGCTCACCACCGAGGGGAGGTCAGCCCCAGCATTTT.

V gene TRBV7-9 combines with J gene TRBJ1-1; D is uncertain. Deletions cut 4 bases from V and 1 base from J, with 7 bases between. Germline CDR1 reads SEHNR; CDR2 reads FQNEAQ (reference sequence). CDR3 size: 13 residues. The CDR3 DNA is TGTGCCAGCAGCTCGCCAGGGAACACTGAAGCTTTCTTT. It yields the protein CASSSPGNTEAFF.

The chain uses TRBV12-3 or TRBV12-4 and TRBJ1-1; maybe TRBD1 (5 bases). The CDR3 is 14 residues long. Trimming pared 4 bases from V and 2 bases from J, leaving 11 bases between. The CDR3 reads CASSYNRFNTEAFF. The CDR3 DNA reads TGTGCCAGCAGTTACAACAGGTTTAACACTGAAGCTTTCTTT.

Only one count was recorded for this clonotype. The chain carries TRBV30 and TRBJ1-1; tentatively, D is TRBD1 (6 bases). The V end lost 8 bases, the J end lost 0 bases, and 10 bases lay between the germline ends. The CDR3 totals 12 residues. The V gene's germline CDR1 is GTSNPN and CDR2 SVGIG (reference sequence). CDR3 DNA sequence: TGTGCCAGGGACAACATGAACACTGAAGCTTTCTTT. This gives the protein CARDNMNTEAFF.

Only a few counts were recorded for this clonotype. V usage is TRBV4-3 and J usage is TRBJ2-2; 7 bases are a match to TRBD2. CDR1 LGHNA and CDR2 YSLEER come from the germline V gene. V shed 1 base and J 12 bases; nucleotides not matched to a gene: 14. CDR3 length: 16 residues. CDR3 protein: CASSQASSGNTAKLFF. The DNA for the CDR3 is TGCGCCAGCAGCCAAGCGTCTAGCGGAAACACCGCTAAGCTGTTTTTT.

The rearrangement links TRBV9 to TRBJ1-5; TRBD1 might be the D (5 bases). Germline CDR1 is SGDLS and CDR2 is YYNGEE. This CDR3 has 14 amino acids. The V and J ends lost 0 bases and 2 bases respectively, with 6 bases between them. This chain's CDR3 is CASSVEGGNQPQHF. CDR3 coding DNA: TGTGCCAGCAGCGTAGAAGGGGGCAATCAGCCCCAGCATTTT.

This clonotype was detected many times. J is TRBJ2-7 and V is TRBV7-8, with D possibly TRBD1 on 5 matching bases. CDR3 length: 13 residues. Trimming removed 1 base at V and 6 bases at J, with 10 bases between. The germline CDR1 and CDR2 sequences are SGHVS and FQNEAQ. DNA of the CDR3: TGTGCCAGCAGCTTAGTACTTGGGGCCGAGCAGTACTTC. The encoded protein is CASSLVLGAEQYF. Drawing the rest from reference TRBV7-8 and TRBJ2-7, the complete variable domain is GAGVSQSPRYKVAKRGQDVALRCDPISGHVSLFWYQQALGQGPEFLTYFQNEAQLDKSGLPSDRFFAERPEGSVSTLKIQRTQQEDSAVYLCASSLVLGAEQYFGPGTRLTVT.

This clonotype was seen repeatedly, ten times or more. The CDR3 region has the DNA TGTGCCAGCTCAACGGGACAGGGGAAGAACATTCAGTACTTC. Translated, it gives CASSTGQGKNIQYF. The chain employs TRBV18 and TRBJ2-4, with TRBD1 matching 10 bases. The V gene's germline CDR1 is KGHSH and CDR2 LQKENI. The CDR3 contains 14 residues. V shed 5 bases, J shed 7 bases, and the junction held 5 bases outside the gene matches.

This clonotype was counted only a few times. CDR3 sequence reads: CASSITSGAYEQYF. CDR3 in DNA: TGTGCCAGCAGTATCACTAGCGGAGCCTACGAGCAGTACTTC. The chain employs TRBV27 and TRBJ2-7; TRBD2 aligns across 8 bases. Trimming removed 5 bases from V and 2 bases from J; junction bases left unmatched: 5. This CDR3 region has 14 residues. Germline V gives CDR1 MNHEY, CDR2 SMNVEV (reference sequence).

J is TRBJ1-2 and V is TRBV4-3; D is undetermined. The CDR3 loop spans 13 amino acids. V lost 0 bases and J lost 11, with 13 bases in between. Germline V gives CDR1 LGHNA, CDR2 YSLEER. The CDR3, as DNA: TGCGCCAGCAGCCAAGACCGGGGAGTTGTGTACACCTTC. Translation gives CASSQDRGVVYTF.

V usage is TRBV5-1 and J usage is TRBJ2-6; D not resolved. V was pared by 0 bases and J by 2 bases, with 9 bases between. This CDR3 is built from 16 residues. Germline CDR1 SGHRS, CDR2 YFSETQ. CDR3 sequence reads: CASSLVGGTGANVLTF. The CDR3 bases are TGCGCCAGCAGCTTGGTAGGTGGGACTGGGGCCAACGTCCTGACTTTC.

In this sample, this clonotype turned up a few times. The CDR3 DNA reads TGCGCCAGCGACAGCGACTCTGGGGCCAACGTCCTGACTTTC. Residues: CASDSDSGANVLTF. The rearrangement links TRBV5-1 to TRBJ2-6; tentatively, D is TRBD1 (5 bases). V was clipped by 7 bases and J by 0 bases, with 8 bases between them. This CDR3 comprises 14 residues. Per germline, CDR1 SGHRS and CDR2 YFSETQ.